This T cell receptor (beta chain) was sequenced during a study of T cell responses to AZD1222 COVID-19 vaccine. The study, taken as a whole, reports: Only a handful of people who got AZD1222 tested seropositive at baseline.

Some clones are missing from TCRdb's copy, which holds only in-frame ones; the method was immunoSEQ multiplex PCR. The sample comprises 95,000 to 150,000 clones, about 87% of which are singletons, and 8% to 9.5% rests with the top ten. This clone was recorded only once. Its antigen remains unknown. Trimming left V 1 base short and J 7 bases short, with 11 bases between. The length of the CDR3 is 13 residues. CDR1 is SGHAT and CDR2 is FQDESV in the germline V gene (reference sequence). The material sequenced was peripheral blood, taken on day 0 of AZD1222 vaccination. The source of this sequence is an adult in good health. The V call is TRBV11-1, the J call TRBJ2-7; possible D gene TRBD1, 5 bases. CDR3 amino acids: CASSLVGRREQYF. The DNA of the CDR3 is TGTGCCAGCAGCTTAGTGGGGCGCCGTGAGCAGTACTTC.